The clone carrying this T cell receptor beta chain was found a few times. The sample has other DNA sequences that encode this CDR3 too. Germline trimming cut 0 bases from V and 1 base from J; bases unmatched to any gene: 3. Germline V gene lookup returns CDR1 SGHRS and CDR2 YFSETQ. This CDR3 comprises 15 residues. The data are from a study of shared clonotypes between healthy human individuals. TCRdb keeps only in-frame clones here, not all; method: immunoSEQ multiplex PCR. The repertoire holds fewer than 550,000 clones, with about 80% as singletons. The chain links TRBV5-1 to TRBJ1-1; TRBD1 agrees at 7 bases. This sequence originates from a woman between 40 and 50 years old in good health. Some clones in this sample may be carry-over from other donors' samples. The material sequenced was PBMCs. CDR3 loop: CASSLAGTANTEAFF. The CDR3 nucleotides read TGCGCCAGCAGCTTGGCCGGGACAGCGAACACTGAAGCTTTCTTT.